The 20 T cell receptor beta chains below were found in one sample sequenced in a study of T-cell memory formation after mild COVID-19. TCRdb reprocessed the 5' RACE reads via MiXCR and lists one record per CDR3 protein. The top ten clones hold about 12% of a sample with hundreds of thousands of distinct CDR3 sequences, roughly 18% of them seen once. Sequences were obtained from PBMCs or a T cell subset sorted from them (not recorded which). These receptors were obtained from an adult woman who had mild COVID-19 (a few samples of this study predate the infection). Cell type and time point are not known.

The V call is TRBV5-6, the J call TRBJ1-1; D is perhaps TRBD1 (5 bases). The CDR3 totals 17 residues. Trimming pared 0 bases from V and 6 bases from J, leaving 21 bases between. In germline, CDR1 is SGHDT, CDR2 YYEEEE. The CDR3 spells CASSLEGLGPRGSEAFF. The CDR3 DNA is TGTGCCAGCAGCTTGGAGGGTTTGGGGCCAAGGGGCTCTGAAGCTTTCTTT.

This clonotype was seen a handful of times. The chain is built from TRBV9 and TRBJ2-5; 10 nucleotides agree with TRBD2. The CDR3 is made up of 16 amino acids. Unmatched junction bases numbered 6, after V lost 0 bases and J lost 4 bases. Looked up from germline, CDR1 is SGDLS and CDR2 is YYNGEE. The CDR3 sequence is CASSVGLAGEGETQYF. Written as DNA, the CDR3 is TGTGCCAGCAGCGTAGGGCTAGCGGGAGAGGGAGAGACCCAGTACTTC.

This clonotype was observed a few times. The chain uses TRBV3-1 and TRBJ1-3; D ambiguous. Germline assignment: CDR1 LGHDT and CDR2 YNNKEL (reference sequence). V gave up 2 bases and J gave up 4 bases, with 15 bases separating them. This CDR3 spans 16 amino acids. The CDR3: CASSQRLPSSGNTIYF. DNA for the CDR3: TGTGCCAGCAGCCAACGGTTACCCAGCTCGGGAAACACCATATATTTT.

The rearrangement uses TRBV27 and TRBJ1-1; the D gene is possibly TRBD1 (6 bases). Germline CDR1 and CDR2: MNHEY and SMNVEV (reference sequence). V lost 7 bases to trimming and J lost 3 bases, with 18 bases between them. This CDR3 spans 15 amino acids. The DNA for the CDR3 is TGTGCCAGCATTCTCTTCAGGGGTAGAGACACTGAAGCTTTCTTT. Protein sequence: CASILFRGRDTEAFF.

This chain uses TRBV9 with TRBJ2-5; the D call may be TRBD1 or TRBD2 (5 bases each). The CDR3 has 16 amino acids. Germline-derived CDR1 and CDR2 are SGDLS and YYNGEE. V lost 2 bases and J lost 4, with 18 bases in between. CDR3 coding DNA: TGTGCCAGCAGCGTCACAGGAGACGGCGAGGGAGAGACCCAGTACTTC. It yields the protein CASSVTGDGEGETQYF.

In this sample, this clonotype turned up a few times. The chain uses TRBV7-8 and TRBJ2-7; 9 nucleotides align to TRBD1. The CDR3 runs 12 residues. V shed 5 bases and J 7 bases; nucleotides not matched to a gene: 3. Germline CDR1 is SGHVS and CDR2 is FQNEAQ. The CDR3 coding sequence is TGTGCCAGCAGCCAGGGGACAGGGGAGCAGTACTTC. This encodes CASSQGTGEQYF.

This clonotype was counted a few times. V and J are TRBV2 and TRBJ2-1; TRBD2 agrees at 14 bases. Germline CDR1 and CDR2: SNHLY and FYNNEI. V shed 7 bases and J 12 bases; nucleotides not matched to a gene: 8. CDR3 length: 14 residues. The CDR3 sequence is CASILTSGGVPQFF. CDR3 coding DNA: TGTGCCAGCATCCTGACTAGCGGGGGGGTTCCGCAGTTCTTC. The full variable domain, rest sourced from reference TRBV2 and TRBJ2-1, is EPEVTQTPSHQVTQMGQEVILRCVPISNHLYFYWYRQILGQKVEFLVSFYNNEISEKSEIFDDQFSVERPDGSNFTLKIRSTKLEDSAMYFCASILTSGGVPQFFGPGTRLTVL.

V and J are TRBV12-3 or TRBV12-4 and TRBJ2-7, with TRBD2 matching over 8 bases. V lost 4 bases to trimming and J lost 6 bases; unmatched junction nucleotides: 14. The CDR3 runs 16 residues. The CDR3: CASSSGGARVDSEQYF. DNA for the CDR3: TGTGCCAGCAGTTCGGGGGGGGCTCGTGTGGATAGCGAGCAGTACTTC.

The V call is TRBV3-1, the J call TRBJ2-3; 14 nucleotides agree with TRBD2. CDR1 and CDR2 (germline): LGHDT, YNNKEL (reference sequence). Losses at the gene ends were 5 bases for V and 7 bases for J; bases not matched to a gene: 5. The CDR3 has 15 residues. The CDR3 DNA sequence: TGTGCCAGCAGCACAAGACTAGCGGGAGGGAATACGCAGTATTTT. As protein: CASSTRLAGGNTQYF.

The chain employs TRBV7-2 and TRBJ2-7; D may be TRBD1 or TRBD2 (5 bases each). The germline V gene has CDR1 SGHTA and CDR2 FQGNSA. There are 15 residues in the CDR3. V dropped 3 bases and J dropped 0 bases, with 12 bases sitting between them. In DNA, the CDR3 is TGTGCCAGCAGCTTGTACGGGACGGACTCCTACGAGCAGTACTTC. This sequence encodes CASSLYGTDSYEQYF.

This rearrangement joins TRBV10-3 to TRBJ1-1; D ambiguous. Germline V gives CDR1 ENHRY, CDR2 SYGVKD. This CDR3 has 14 amino acids. The V end was cut by 2 bases, the J end by 1 base, with 8 bases between. The CDR3 DNA reads as TGTGCCATCAGTGAGGGCGGATGGAACACTGAAGCTTTCTTT. Translated, it gives CAISEGGWNTEAFF.

The rearrangement joins TRBV5-1 to TRBJ2-1; no firm D call. The CDR3 consists of 15 residues. Germline V gene sequence: CDR1 SGHRS, CDR2 YFSETQ. Trimming cost V 2 bases and J 8 bases, with 17 bases left between them. The CDR3 coding sequence is TGCGCCAGCAGCTTCGGGCGGTCAACGGGCGATGAGCAGTTCTTC. This encodes CASSFGRSTGDEQFF.

The gene calls are TRBV7-9 and TRBJ1-1; D is perhaps TRBD1 (6 bases). Germline V gene sequence: CDR1 SEHNR, CDR2 FQNEAQ (reference sequence). The germline V and J ends were trimmed by 2 bases and 1 base, with 11 bases remaining between them. CDR3 length equals 15 residues. DNA for the CDR3: TGTGCCAGCAGCTTAATTGGGGGCTGGAACACTGAAGCTTTCTTT. It is translated as CASSLIGGWNTEAFF. The full variable domain, its missing parts supplied by reference TRBV7-9 and TRBJ1-1, is DTGVSQNPRHKITKRGQNVTFRCDPISEHNRLYWYRQTLGQGPEFLTYFQNEAQLEKSRLLSDRFSAERPKGSFSTLEIQRTEQGDSAMYLCASSLIGGWNTEAFFGQGTRLTVV.

This clonotype was observed a handful of times. This sequence joins TRBV4-1 and TRBJ2-7; D gene ambiguous. V lost 1 base and J 0 bases, leaving 7 bases between the germline ends. The CDR3 totals 14 residues. Per germline, CDR1 MGHRA and CDR2 YSYEKL. The CDR3 sequence: CASSQVAISYEQYF. CDR3 in DNA: TGCGCCAGCAGCCAAGTGGCGATCTCCTACGAGCAGTACTTC.

The chain is built from TRBV5-5 and TRBJ2-3; TRBD1 or TRBD2 may be the D gene (6 bases each). Germline V gene lookup returns CDR1 SGHKS and CDR2 YYEKEE (reference sequence). V was clipped by 2 bases and J by 0 bases, with 13 bases between them. This CDR3 region has 16 residues. The chain's CDR3 is CASSLQGGTSTDTQYF. The CDR3 nucleotides read TGTGCCAGCAGCTTACAGGGTGGGACTAGCACAGATACGCAGTATTTT.

This clonotype has a handful of counts. The rearrangement joins TRBV20-1 to TRBJ2-5; no definite D call. Germline lookup yields CDR1 DFQATT and CDR2 SNEGSKA (reference sequence). The CDR3 is 13 residues long. Trimming stripped 0 bases from V and 1 base from J, with 6 bases between. The CDR3 DNA is TGCAGTGCTAGAGATATGGGCCAAGAGACCCAGTACTTC. Translated: CSARDMGQETQYF.

This clonotype was recorded many times. The gene calls are TRBV6-5 and TRBJ1-1, with D possibly being TRBD1 (5 bases). From germline, CDR1 is MNHEY and CDR2 SVGAGI. The CDR3 runs to 12 residues. V dropped 7 bases and J dropped 4 bases, with 10 bases sitting between them. This CDR3 reads CASKGRFTEAFF. The CDR3 bases are TGTGCCAGCAAGGGGCGTTTCACTGAAGCTTTCTTT.

V gene TRBV5-4 combines with J gene TRBJ2-3; either TRBD1 or TRBD2 may fit D (5 bases each). CDR3 size: 15 residues. Trimming cost V 4 bases and J 4 bases, with 16 bases left between them. Germline V gene sequence: CDR1 SGHNT, CDR2 YYREEE (reference sequence). Here the CDR3 DNA reads TGTGCCAGCAGCCCCGCTCCGGGGCGGGCAGATACGCAGTATTTT. Residues: CASSPAPGRADTQYF. Looking up the rest from reference TRBV5-4 and TRBJ2-3 gives the full variable domain: ETGVTQSPTHLIKTRGQQVTLRCSSQSGHNTVSWYQQALGQGPQFIFQYYREEENGRGNFPPRFSGLQFPNYSSELNVNALELDDSALYLCASSPAPGRADTQYFGPGTRLTVL.

The chain is built from TRBV5-1 and TRBJ2-7, with D maybe TRBD1 (5 bases). The CDR3 covers 13 residues. The V gene lost 1 base and the J gene lost 5 bases, with 10 bases spanning the gap. The germline CDR1 and CDR2 sequences are SGHRS and YFSETQ. The CDR3 loop reads CASSLQGVHEQYF. The CDR3 DNA follows: TGCGCCAGCAGCTTGCAGGGTGTCCACGAGCAGTACTTC.

This rearrangement joins TRBV4-2 to TRBJ2-5, with D unclear. V was trimmed by 3 bases and J by 4 bases, leaving 9 bases between them. Germline V gives CDR1 LGHNA, CDR2 YNFKEQ. This CDR3 has 13 amino acids. The CDR3 nucleotides are TGTGCCAGCAGCCATGGTGGGCCAGAGACCCAGTACTTC. Translating it yields CASSHGGPETQYF.